Shown below are 20 T cell receptor beta chains from a single sample sequenced in a study of cytomegalovirus exposure and HLA in healthy donors. Amplification used 60 Vbeta primers and 13 Jbeta primers. Only in-frame clones appear in the TCRdb table, and some are missing; sequencing was by immunoSEQ multiplex PCR. The sample lists about 160,000 clones, approximately 72% occurring once. The sequenced sample consisted of PBMCs. The receptors stem from a female donor in good health and CMV-seronegative.

This chain connects TRBV5-6 to TRBJ2-1; the match to TRBD1 covers 12 bases. The CDR3 extends over 15 amino acids. Germline CDR1 reads SGHDT; CDR2 reads YYEEEE. J gave up 5 bases and V 4 bases, and 4 bases lay outside the gene matches. In DNA form, the CDR3 reads TGTGCCAGCAGCCGGGACAGGGGGCTAAACAATGAGCAGTTCTTC. It is translated as CASSRDRGLNNEQFF.

About this clone itself: At the DNA level, this CDR3 is encoded by other sequences in the same sample as well. The chain couples TRBV6-5 to TRBJ2-7; TRBD1 agrees at 9 bases. The germline V gene encodes CDR1 MNHEY and CDR2 SVGAGI. This CDR3 comprises 14 residues. V shed 6 bases, J shed 1 base, and the junction held 4 bases outside the gene matches. The CDR3 spells CASSPDRGSYEQYF. The CDR3 DNA follows: TGTGCCAGCAGCCCAGACAGGGGGTCCTACGAGCAGTACTTC.

In this sample, this clone turned up once. This sequence joins TRBV18 and TRBJ2-3; D remains unclear. The CDR3 runs 12 residues. Germline CDR1 and CDR2: KGHSH and LQKENI. V was clipped by 6 bases and J by 4 bases, with 8 bases between them. CDR3 in DNA: TGTGCCAGCTCCCCCTATGCAGATACGCAGTATTTT. Amino acids: CASSPYADTQYF.

The J gene is TRBJ2-1, the V gene TRBV25-1; tentative D call: TRBD2 (6 bases). The CDR3 totals 14 residues. The germline V and J ends were trimmed by 8 bases and 0 bases, with 11 bases remaining between them. Germline V gene lookup returns CDR1 MGHDK and CDR2 SYGVNS. CDR3 in DNA: TGTGCCAGCGCCTACGGGAGCTCCTACAATGAGCAGTTCTTC. Protein sequence: CASAYGSSYNEQFF.

The chain joins TRBV7-3 to TRBJ1-4; D is uncertain. V was pared by 1 base and J by 6 bases, with 15 bases between. This CDR3 has 16 amino acids. In germline, CDR1 is SGHTA, CDR2 FQGTGA. The CDR3 DNA follows: TGTGCCAGCAGCTTAAGTTACCCCTCTAGGTATGAAAAACTGTTTTTT. Its translation is CASSLSYPSRYEKLFF.

This clone was seen once. The chain joins TRBV18 to TRBJ1-2; 10 bases are shared with TRBD1. J gave up 6 bases and V 5 bases, and 3 bases lay outside the gene matches. CDR3 length: 13 residues. CDR1 KGHSH and CDR2 LQKENI come from the germline V gene. DNA for the CDR3: TGTGCCAGCTCAACAGGACAGGGGGATGGCTACACCTTC. Its translation is CASSTGQGDGYTF.

CDR3 bases: TGTGCCACCAGCAAGATACAGGGGGAGCTGTTTTTT. Protein: CATSKIQGELFF. The V gene is TRBV15, the J gene TRBJ2-2, with no clear D. The CDR3 spans 12 residues. CDR1 LNHNV and CDR2 YYDKDF come from the germline V gene (reference sequence). Trimming stripped 4 bases from V and 8 bases from J, with 8 bases between.

The J gene is TRBJ2-5, the V gene TRBV28, with D perhaps matching TRBD2 (5 bases). Germline V CDR1 and CDR2: MDHEN, SYDVKM. V dropped 6 bases and J dropped 5 bases, with 16 bases sitting between them. The CDR3 sequence is 14 residues long. Here the CDR3 reads CASSPSSTGETQYF. The CDR3 coding sequence is TGTGCCAGCAGCCCATCCTCAACGGGGGAGACCCAGTACTTC.

The chain is built from TRBV6-5 and TRBJ2-7, with D possibly being TRBD1 (6 bases). With 0 bases removed from V and 3 bases from J, the gap between germline ends came to 12 bases. The CDR3 has 15 amino acids. The germline gives CDR1 MNHEY, CDR2 SVGAGI. DNA for the CDR3: TGTGCCAGCAGTTACTCCCCCAGGGGACACTACGAGCAGTACTTC. Translation gives CASSYSPRGHYEQYF.

The gene calls are TRBV29-1 and TRBJ2-7, with 9 bases aligning to TRBD2. CDR1 and CDR2 from the germline V gene are SQVTM and ANQGSEA. The CDR3 is made up of 15 amino acids. The V and J ends lost 1 base and 2 bases, in that order; junction bases with no gene match: 6. CDR3 sequence: CSVEVAGGLPYEQYF. The CDR3, as DNA: TGCAGCGTTGAAGTGGCGGGAGGGCTCCCCTACGAGCAGTACTTC.

The V call is TRBV28, the J call TRBJ1-1; D is unclear. Trimming took 7 bases from V and 7 from J, leaving 16 bases between them. This CDR3 is built from 13 residues. Germline-derived CDR1 and CDR2 are MDHEN and SYDVKM. CDR3 sequence: CASIRRGPNEAFF. The CDR3 region has the DNA TGTGCCAGCATCCGGCGGGGTCCCAATGAAGCTTTCTTT.

This clone was recorded once. The CDR3 loop reads CASSVDSRELFF. Here the CDR3 DNA reads TGTGCCAGCAGCGTAGACTCGCGGGAGCTGTTTTTT. The chain is built from TRBV9 and TRBJ2-2; D is uncertain. The CDR3 sequence is 12 residues long. V was cut by 0 bases and J by 9 bases, with 6 bases left in between. Germline-derived CDR1 and CDR2 are SGDLS and YYNGEE.

This chain joins TRBV7-9 and TRBJ1-4; D is ambiguous. The CDR3 extends over 16 amino acids. Germline-derived CDR1 and CDR2 are SEHNR and FQNEAQ (reference sequence). The V end lost 5 bases, the J end lost 0 bases, and 13 bases lay between the germline ends. This CDR3 reads CASSLTALATNEKLFF. The CDR3 DNA sequence: TGTGCCAGCAGCCTCACAGCCCTTGCAACTAATGAAAAACTGTTTTTT.

The rearrangement joins TRBV14 to TRBJ2-3; 7 nucleotides match TRBD2. With V trimmed by 2 bases and J by 6 bases, 11 bases remained unmatched. Germline CDR1 SGHDN, CDR2 FVKESK. This CDR3 has 16 amino acids. The DNA for the CDR3 is TGTGCCAGCAGCCAACCCAGGGCGGGAGATCTGGATACGCAGTATTTT. Protein: CASSQPRAGDLDTQYF.

This clone was seen a few times. The gene calls are TRBV18 and TRBJ2-2, with 8 bases identical to TRBD1. Germline trimming cut 2 bases from V and 1 base from J; bases unmatched to any gene: 0. This CDR3 has 15 residues. The germline CDR1 and CDR2 sequences are KGHSH and LQKENI. In nucleotides, the CDR3 is TGTGCCAGCTCACCAGGACAGGGGAACACCGGGGAGCTGTTTTTT. Translated: CASSPGQGNTGELFF. The full variable domain, completed using reference TRBV18 and TRBJ2-2, is NAGVMQNPRHLVRRRGQEARLRCSPMKGHSHVYWYRQLPEEGLKFMVYLQKENIIDESGMPKERFSAEFPKEGPSILRIQQVVRGDSAAYFCASSPGQGNTGELFFGEGSRLTVL.

This clone was recorded a few times. The DNA for the CDR3 is TGTGCCAGCAGCCCCTTAGGTATAGCGGGAACCTCTGGGGCCAACGTCCTGACTTTC. Protein: CASSPLGIAGTSGANVLTF. The rearrangement joins TRBV28 to TRBJ2-6; 8 bases are shared with TRBD2. This CDR3 region has 19 residues. J was trimmed by 0 bases and V by 6 bases; bases with no gene match: 13. Germline V gene lookup returns CDR1 MDHEN and CDR2 SYDVKM.

J is TRBJ2-2 and V is TRBV4-2, with D possibly being TRBD2 (5 bases). The CDR3 length is 15 residues. V lost 0 bases to trimming and J lost 0 bases, with 5 bases between them. CDR1 LGHNA and CDR2 YNFKEQ come from the germline V gene. DNA of the CDR3: TGTGCCAGCAGCCAAGAGCGGGCGAACACCGGGGAGCTGTTTTTT. It specifies CASSQERANTGELFF.

V is TRBV5-1 and J is TRBJ2-5; 8 bases agree with TRBD1. This CDR3 spans 15 amino acids. V dropped 0 bases and J dropped 2; count of bases not matched to a gene: 3. Germline-derived CDR1 and CDR2 are SGHRS and YFSETQ. The CDR3 DNA reads as TGCGCCAGCAGCTTGGTCCGGGACAGGCAAGAGACCCAGTACTTC. Its protein is CASSLVRDRQETQYF.

In its sample, this clone was seen a few times. The identical CDR3 is also encoded by other nucleotide sequences in the sample. The chain is built from TRBV4-2 and TRBJ1-5, with D possibly being TRBD1 (5 bases). CDR1 LGHNA and CDR2 YNFKEQ come from the germline V gene. The V and J ends lost 0 bases and 0 bases respectively, with 6 bases between them. This CDR3 has 15 residues. CDR3 DNA sequence: TGTGCCAGCAGCCAAGAGGGGGGTAGCAATCAGCCCCAGCATTTT. Translated, it gives CASSQEGGSNQPQHF.

The chain employs TRBV23-1 and TRBJ2-7; 11 bases match TRBD2. TRBV23-1 is sorted into the ORF group, with uncertain function. After removal of 5 bases from V and 2 bases from J, the junction contained 5 bases not matched to a gene. The CDR3 extends over 15 amino acids. CDR3 amino acids: CASSRPSGGPYEQYF. The CDR3 nucleotides are TGCGCCAGCAGTAGGCCTAGCGGGGGGCCCTACGAGCAGTACTTC.